What follows are 23 T cell receptor beta chains derived from one specimen sequenced in a study of T-cell memory formation after mild COVID-19. MiXCR, run by TCRdb on the 5' RACE reads, gives a single entry per CDR3 protein. The sample holds 350,000 to 500,000 distinct CDR3 sequences, more than 15% seen once. The material sequenced was PBMCs or a T cell subset sorted from them (not recorded which). These receptors were obtained from a man between 18 and 35 years old who had mild COVID-19 (a few samples of this study predate the infection). Cell type and time point are not known.

A remark on this clonotype: At one boundary the junction diverges from the germline segment, which might be a read error. The chain couples TRBV6-2 or TRBV6-3 to TRBJ1-2; D remains ambiguous. Germline V CDR1 and CDR2: MNHEY, SVGEGT. This CDR3 has 14 residues. The CDR3 spells CASSRDGVWGGYTF. CDR3 DNA: TGTGCAAGCAGCAGAGACGGGGTTTGGGGTGGCTACACCTTC.

This clonotype has a handful of counts. V gene TRBV7-6 combines with J gene TRBJ2-3, with 8 bases matching TRBD2. Germline V gives CDR1 SGHVS, CDR2 FNYEAQ. J gave up 4 bases and V 5 bases, and 8 bases lay outside the gene matches. The CDR3 totals 15 residues. The CDR3 coding sequence is TGTGCCAGCAGCCCCCAGGCGGGGGGCTCAGATACGCAGTATTTT. Its protein product is CASSPQAGGSDTQYF. Supplemented by reference TRBV7-6 and TRBJ2-3, the full variable domain reads GAGVSQSPRYKVTKRGQDVALRCDPISGHVSLYWYRQALGQGPEFLTYFNYEAQQDKSGLPNDRFSAERPEGSISTLTIQRTEQRDSAMYRCASSPQAGGSDTQYFGPGTRLTVL.

The sample holds a few counts of this clonotype. This sequence joins TRBV7-9 and TRBJ2-2; maybe TRBD2 (6 bases). V lost 5 bases, J lost 9 bases, and 19 bases lay in between. The CDR3 is made up of 15 amino acids. Germline CDR1 and CDR2: SEHNR and FQNEAQ (reference sequence). The CDR3 here is CASSPRRPEGRELFF. The CDR3 bases are TGTGCCAGCAGCCCTAGGAGACCGGAGGGACGGGAGCTGTTTTTT. Filled out from reference TRBV7-9 and TRBJ2-2, the complete variable domain reads DTGVSQNPRHKITKRGQNVTFRCDPISEHNRLYWYRQTLGQGPEFLTYFQNEAQLEKSRLLSDRFSAERPKGSFSTLEIQRTEQGDSAMYLCASSPRRPEGRELFFGEGSRLTVL.

This clonotype was recorded a few times. This chain links TRBV7-9 with TRBJ2-7; 8 bases align to TRBD1. V dropped 5 bases and J dropped 4; count of bases not matched to a gene: 10. Germline loops: CDR1 SEHNR, CDR2 FQNEAQ (reference sequence). CDR3 size: 15 residues. This chain's CDR3 is CASSPGQGIRYEQYF. The DNA for the CDR3 is TGTGCCAGCAGCCCCGGACAGGGAATTAGGTACGAGCAGTACTTC.

V gene TRBV5-1 combines with J gene TRBJ2-7; a possible D gene is TRBD2 (6 bases). The CDR3 length is 16 residues. Germline CDR1 and CDR2: SGHRS and YFSETQ. Trimming shortened V by 0 bases and J by 2 bases, and 15 bases separated the two germline ends. This CDR3 reads CASSLVAGSSPYEQYF. In DNA, the CDR3 is TGCGCCAGCAGCTTGGTTGCGGGGTCATCCCCCTACGAGCAGTACTTC.

The rearrangement uses TRBV4-1 and TRBJ2-3, with 12 bases that match TRBD1. The CDR3 contains 18 residues. CDR1 is MGHRA and CDR2 is YSYEKL in the germline V gene. V gave up 3 bases and J gave up 1 base; unmatched junction bases: 8. The CDR3 loop reads CASSQNLGTGGRTDTQYF. CDR3 DNA sequence: TGCGCCAGCAGCCAGAATCTCGGGACAGGGGGCCGCACAGATACGCAGTATTTT.

V gene TRBV25-1 combines with J gene TRBJ1-1; perhaps TRBD1 as D (5 bases). Trimming shortened V by 4 bases and J by 4 bases, and 7 bases separated the two germline ends. The CDR3 loop spans 12 amino acids. Per the germline V gene, CDR1 is MGHDK and CDR2 is SYGVNS. CDR3 nucleotides: TGTGCCAGCAGTGCAGGGAGCACTGAAGCTTTCTTT. It translates to CASSAGSTEAFF.

This chain connects TRBV2 to TRBJ2-3, with D possibly being TRBD2 (5 bases). The germline V gene has CDR1 SNHLY and CDR2 FYNNEI. Trimming shortened V by 6 bases and J by 0 bases, and 13 bases separated the two germline ends. The CDR3 is 15 residues long. The CDR3 here is CASSQQRTSTDTQYF. The CDR3 DNA reads TGTGCCAGCAGCCAACAGAGGACTAGCACAGATACGCAGTATTTT.

The gene calls are TRBV15 and TRBJ2-7; 12 nucleotides match TRBD2. Germline V gene sequence: CDR1 LNHNV, CDR2 YYDKDF (reference sequence). This CDR3 region has 17 residues. J was trimmed by 4 bases and V by 0 bases; bases with no gene match: 7. This CDR3 is CATSRELAGGKQYEQYF. The CDR3 DNA follows: TGTGCCACCAGCAGAGAACTAGCGGGGGGAAAACAGTACGAGCAGTACTTC.

The V gene is TRBV5-1, the J gene TRBJ2-1; 13 bases are a match to TRBD2. The V segment lost 1 base and the J segment 4 bases; nucleotides outside the gene matches: 2. CDR1 is SGHRS and CDR2 is YFSETQ in the germline V gene. The CDR3 length is 16 residues. The CDR3 region is CASSLTSGGAYNEQFF. The CDR3, as DNA: TGCGCCAGCAGCTTGACTAGCGGGGGGGCATACAATGAGCAGTTCTTC.

In DNA form, the CDR3 reads TGTGCCAGCAACGTGGGGGGGCCCTACGAGCAGTACTTC. This encodes CASNVGGPYEQYF. The gene calls are TRBV2 and TRBJ2-7; D might be TRBD2 (7 bases). This CDR3 is 13 amino acids long. Trimming cost V 7 bases and J 2 bases, with 12 bases left between them. CDR1 is SNHLY and CDR2 is FYNNEI in the germline V gene.

In its sample, this clonotype was seen a few times. This rearrangement joins TRBV9 to TRBJ2-7; D unresolved. Trimming shortened V by 2 bases and J by 2 bases, and 23 bases separated the two germline ends. The CDR3 covers 18 residues. Germline CDR1 is SGDLS and CDR2 is YYNGEE. The chain's CDR3 is CASSVKRGRVPAAYEQYV. CDR3 DNA sequence: TGTGCCAGCAGCGTTAAGAGAGGCCGGGTCCCGGCAGCCTACGAGCAGTACGTC.

The table lists this clonotype with a few counts. This chain uses TRBV5-1 with TRBJ1-4, with D tentatively TRBD1 (6 bases). Germline V gives CDR1 SGHRS, CDR2 YFSETQ. The germline V and J ends were trimmed by 4 bases and 7 bases, with 14 bases remaining between them. CDR3 length: 14 residues. Here the CDR3 reads CASSRDKDSEKLFF. The CDR3 coding sequence is TGCGCCAGCAGCCGGGACAAGGACAGTGAAAAACTGTTTTTT.

This clonotype has a handful of counts. J is TRBJ1-6 and V is TRBV5-5, with D perhaps matching TRBD1 (6 bases). The CDR3 extends over 15 amino acids. The germline CDR1 and CDR2 sequences are SGHKS and YYEKEE (reference sequence). Trimming left V 3 bases short and J 16 bases short, with 23 bases between. Here the CDR3 reads CASSWGNGQIYALHF. Here the CDR3 DNA reads TGTGCCAGCAGCTGGGGGAATGGACAGATCTATGCTCTCCACTTT. Based on the CDR3 plus reference TRBV5-5 and TRBJ1-6, the full variable domain is DAGVTQSPTHLIKTRGQQVTLRCSPISGHKSVSWYQQVLGQGPQFIFQYYEKEERGRGNFPDRFSARQFPNYSSELNVNALLLGDSALYLCASSWGNGQIYALHFGNGTRLTVT.

CDR3 sequence reads: CASSLSGAEAFF. In nucleotides, the CDR3 is TGTGCCAGCAGCTTATCCGGGGCTGAAGCTTTCTTT. The chain uses TRBV7-9 and TRBJ1-1; D uncertain. V lost 2 bases to trimming and J lost 6 bases, with 7 bases between them. CDR1 is SEHNR and CDR2 is FQNEAQ in the germline V gene (reference sequence). The CDR3 sequence is 12 residues long. Complete variable domain (other parts from reference TRBV7-9 and TRBJ1-1): DTGVSQNPRHKITKRGQNVTFRCDPISEHNRLYWYRQTLGQGPEFLTYFQNEAQLEKSRLLSDRFSAERPKGSFSTLEIQRTEQGDSAMYLCASSLSGAEAFFGQGTRLTVV.

The chain joins TRBV10-1 to TRBJ2-7, with D perhaps being TRBD1 or TRBD2 (5 bases each). There are 14 residues in the CDR3. The germline V gene has CDR1 WNHNN and CDR2 SYGVQD (reference sequence). V was cut by 5 bases and J by 3 bases, with 14 bases left in between. This CDR3 is CASSQGDTVYEQYF. CDR3 DNA: TGCGCCAGCAGTCAGGGAGACACGGTCTACGAGCAGTACTTC.

This clonotype was recorded a few times. V is TRBV4-2 and J is TRBJ2-2, with D possibly being TRBD2 (6 bases). This CDR3 region has 15 residues. V lost 5 bases and J lost 3, with 13 bases in between. CDR1 and CDR2 from the germline V gene are LGHNA and YNFKEQ. The CDR3 DNA reads TGTGCCAGCAGCTTAGCGGCGGGCGACACCGGGGAGCTGTTTTTT. Its translation: CASSLAAGDTGELFF.

A few counts support this clonotype. V and J are TRBV12-1 and TRBJ1-6. TRBV12-1 is annotated as a pseudogene. The CDR3 runs 21 residues. The DNA of the CDR3 is TGTGCCAGCAGCTTTAGAGAGTGGACGGCAAATATTTCCGCTTATAATTCACCCCTCCACTTT. As protein: CASSFREWTANISAYNSPLHF.

CDR3 coding DNA: TGTGCCAGCAGCCAAGGACAGGGGAGGAACACCATATATTTT. As protein: CASSQGQGRNTIYF. This sequence joins TRBV28 and TRBJ1-3; 9 bases align to TRBD1. The CDR3 runs to 14 residues. The V segment lost 6 bases and the J segment 7 bases; nucleotides outside the gene matches: 7. The germline gives CDR1 MDHEN, CDR2 SYDVKM.

The chain carries TRBV29-1 and TRBJ2-1, with D unclear. V lost 4 bases, J lost 0 bases, and 7 bases lay in between. The germline V gene has CDR1 SQVTM and CDR2 ANQGSEA. There are 13 residues in the CDR3. The CDR3 is CSVGRTSYNEQFF. The CDR3 region has the DNA TGCAGCGTTGGTAGGACCTCCTACAATGAGCAGTTCTTC.

The V call is TRBV5-4, the J call TRBJ1-6; D is perhaps TRBD1 (5 bases). V lost 4 bases and J 6 bases, leaving 14 bases between the germline ends. CDR1 and CDR2 (germline): SGHNT, YYREEE (reference sequence). The CDR3 runs to 15 residues. CDR3 bases: TGTGCCAGCAGCCCGGGGGTCGAAATTAATTCACCCCTCCACTTT. This sequence encodes CASSPGVEINSPLHF.

Many counts were recorded for this clonotype. This chain joins TRBV4-3 and TRBJ2-1, with D hard to call. The germline V and J ends were trimmed by 4 bases and 0 bases, with 10 bases remaining between them. Germline assignment: CDR1 LGHNA and CDR2 YSLEER. The CDR3 loop spans 15 amino acids. DNA for the CDR3: TGCGCCAGCAGCCCCGGTTCTAGCTCCTACAATGAGCAGTTCTTC. Residues: CASSPGSSSYNEQFF.

This clonotype has a handful of counts. The rearrangement links TRBV5-6 to TRBJ2-5; D remains ambiguous. Per the germline V gene, CDR1 is SGHDT and CDR2 is YYEEEE. V lost 4 bases to trimming and J lost 5 bases, with 15 bases between them. The CDR3 is 14 residues long. DNA for the CDR3: TGTGCCAGCAGCCCCGACATGGAAGGGGAGACCCAGTACTTC. Translated: CASSPDMEGETQYF.